This entry describes one T cell receptor (beta chain). Method: immunoSEQ multiplex PCR; TCRdb's copy keeps in-frame clones and lacks some. The table shows 120,000 to 150,000 clones, with approximately 90% occurring only once. This entry is derived from a study of blood T cell repertoires in COVID-19. Across the whole study: From the United States, Italy and Spain came samples of acute and convalescent COVID-19. Nucleic acid was either cDNA or gDNA, and it came from T cells, B-cell-depleted T cells, or PBMCs.

CDR3 size: 13 residues. In germline, CDR1 is MNHEY, CDR2 SMNVEV (reference sequence). Unmatched junction bases numbered 4, after V lost 2 bases and J lost 9 bases. Participants were aged about 18 to 100 years from approximately 24 US areas. Participants reported their clinical history, and cohort assignment relied on those reports. The V gene is TRBV27, the J gene TRBJ2-1; 7 positions agree with TRBD2. Sequenced input: PBMCs or T cells enriched from blood (not recorded which). The sequence was collected from a woman in her twenties or thirties with acute COVID-19. The CDR3 DNA follows: TGTGCCAGCAGTTTAGTGTGGGAGGGTGAGCAGTTCTTC. Translating it yields CASSLVWEGEQFF.